Each of the 22 T cell receptor beta chains below was sequenced from the same sample in a study of T cell clonotyping in hematopoietic cell transplantation. Documented time point: recipient sample about 28 days before transplant, after cytoreduction. Produced via immunoSEQ multiplex PCR; TCRdb's table is partial and in-frame only. The data contain about 19,000 clones, around three quarters of them singletons. Sample: peripheral blood mononuclear cells, taken before stem cell transplant. The receptors stem from a man aged 60-69 years with acute myeloid leukemia. Some clones in this sample may be carry-over from other donors' samples.

V is TRBV30 and J is TRBJ1-6; maybe TRBD1 (6 bases). V lost 6 bases and J lost 2, with 20 bases in between. Germline V lookup: CDR1 GTSNPN, CDR2 SVGIG (reference sequence). This CDR3 is built from 17 residues. The CDR3 protein is CACRGETGLPYNSPLHF. CDR3 bases: TGTGCCTGTAGGGGGGAAACAGGTCTTCCCTATAATTCACCCCTCCACTTT.

The chain has TRBV27 and TRBJ1-2; tentatively, D is TRBD1 (5 bases). The CDR3 is 14 residues long. V dropped 4 bases and J dropped 7 bases, with 16 bases sitting between them. The germline V gene encodes CDR1 MNHEY and CDR2 SMNVEV (reference sequence). Here the CDR3 DNA reads TGTGCCAGCAGTTCCCAGCGGGGCTCGGGTGGCTACACCTTC. Protein sequence: CASSSQRGSGGYTF.

The chain joins TRBV5-1 to TRBJ1-2, with D uncertain. Trimming took 5 bases from V and 5 from J, leaving 13 bases between them. The CDR3 has 13 residues. Germline V gene lookup returns CDR1 SGHRS and CDR2 YFSETQ. The CDR3 coding sequence is TGCGCCAGCAGTCTATCAGGCCTATATGGCTACACCTTC. This codes for CASSLSGLYGYTF.

In DNA form, the CDR3 reads TGCAGCGTTTGTAGGGCGGCAGGGGATTACGAGCAGTACTTC. Translated: CSVCRAAGDYEQYF. The genes are TRBV29-1 and TRBJ2-7; the D gene is possibly TRBD1 (6 bases). Trimming removed 5 bases at V and 4 bases at J, with 18 bases between. Germline CDR1 SQVTM, CDR2 ANQGSEA. The CDR3 sequence is 14 residues long.

The chain combines TRBV2 with TRBJ1-6, with D unresolved. CDR1 and CDR2 (germline): SNHLY, FYNNEI. The V gene lost 1 base and the J gene lost 6 bases, with 10 bases spanning the gap. This CDR3 has 15 amino acids. The CDR3 here is CASSEEAQSNSPLHF. In DNA form, the CDR3 reads TGTGCCAGCAGTGAAGAGGCTCAAAGTAATTCACCCCTCCACTTT.

The chain links TRBV2 to TRBJ1-1; 7 bases line up with TRBD1. This CDR3 spans 17 amino acids. The germline gives CDR1 SNHLY, CDR2 FYNNEI. Trimming took 5 bases from V and 1 from J; bases not matched to a gene: 13. The CDR3 protein is CASSKDRPISPNTEAFF. The CDR3 DNA follows: TGTGCCAGCAGTAAGGACAGGCCGATTTCTCCGAACACTGAAGCTTTCTTT.

The V gene is TRBV6-4, the J gene TRBJ2-2; D is ambiguous. V shed 4 bases and J shed 7 bases, with 4 bases lying between them. The CDR3 runs 11 residues. Germline values: CDR1 MRHNA, CDR2 SNTAGT. The CDR3 coding sequence is TGTGCCAGCAGTGGTGGCGGGGAGCTGTTTTTT. Its translation is CASSGGGELFF.

The chain recombines TRBV7-2 with TRBJ1-1, with 12 bases identical to TRBD1. CDR3 length: 17 residues. Germline V gives CDR1 SGHTA, CDR2 FQGNSA. V lost 4 bases to trimming and J lost 5 bases; unmatched junction nucleotides: 11. The CDR3 sequence: CASSYWGQGASRTEAFF. In DNA form, the CDR3 reads TGTGCCAGCAGCTATTGGGGACAGGGGGCTAGTCGGACTGAAGCTTTCTTT.

The chain carries TRBV28 and TRBJ1-1, with TRBD1 identical over 12 bases. Germline trimming cut 8 bases from V and 4 bases from J; bases unmatched to any gene: 8. CDR1 is MDHEN and CDR2 is SYDVKM in the germline V gene. CDR3 length: 15 amino acids. CDR3 loop: CASVQGQGAVTEAFF. The CDR3 DNA is TGTGCCAGCGTTCAGGGACAGGGGGCTGTCACTGAAGCTTTCTTT.

The chain couples TRBV4-3 to TRBJ1-4; no definite D call. The CDR3 consists of 16 residues. V lost 0 bases, J lost 3 bases, and 11 bases lay in between. Germline loops: CDR1 LGHNA, CDR2 YSLEER. The CDR3 loop reads CASSQDRASANEKLFF. CDR3 DNA: TGCGCCAGCAGCCAAGATAGGGCTAGTGCTAATGAAAAACTGTTTTTT.

The chain joins TRBV19 to TRBJ1-1; TRBD1 matches at 9 bases. The CDR3 has 14 amino acids. CDR1 LNHDA and CDR2 SQIVND come from the germline V gene (reference sequence). The ends lost 5 bases at V and 2 bases at J; junction bases unmatched: 3. The CDR3, as DNA: TGTGCCAGTAGTGTCACAGGGGGCAACACTGAAGCTTTCTTT. Protein: CASSVTGGNTEAFF. The entire variable domain, with the rest obtained from reference TRBV19 and TRBJ1-1, is as follows: DGGITQSPKYLFRKEGQNVTLSCEQNLNHDAMYWYRQDPGQGLRLIYYSQIVNDFQKGDIAEGYSVSREKKESFPLTVTSAQKNPTAFYLCASSVTGGNTEAFFGQGTRLTVV.

The gene calls are TRBV19 and TRBJ2-7; no definite D call. CDR3 length: 13 residues. Trimming cost V 1 base and J 7 bases, with 11 bases left between them. Germline-derived CDR1 and CDR2 are LNHDA and SQIVND (reference sequence). CDR3 sequence: CASSIALTAEQYF. CDR3 nucleotide sequence: TGTGCCAGTAGTATAGCTCTAACTGCTGAGCAGTACTTC.

With respect to this clone: Germline is not matched at one junction end, which may reflect a read error. The chain employs TRBV30 and TRBJ1-6, with no clear D. The germline CDR1 and CDR2 sequences are GTSNPN and SVGIG (reference sequence). This CDR3 is 16 amino acids long. For the CDR3, the DNA is TGTGCCTGGAGGGGAGAGATAAGCTCCTATAATTCACCTCTCCACTTT. Translation gives CAWRGEISSYNSPLHF.

This clone showed up just once. V gene TRBV7-2 combines with J gene TRBJ2-5; D is unclear. Germline assignment: CDR1 SGHTA and CDR2 FQGNSA. V was trimmed by 0 bases and J by 6 bases, leaving 5 bases between them. The CDR3 has 12 amino acids. This chain's CDR3 is CASSLASQTQYF. The CDR3 nucleotides read TGTGCCAGCAGCTTAGCGAGCCAGACCCAGTACTTC.

The V call is TRBV5-4, the J call TRBJ2-4; a weak D match, TRBD2 (6 bases). The germline gives CDR1 SGHNT, CDR2 YYREEE (reference sequence). The V end was cut by 2 bases, the J end by 2 bases, with 14 bases between. The CDR3 is 16 amino acids. The CDR3 loop reads CASSFRDLASKNIQYF. In DNA form, the CDR3 reads TGTGCCAGCAGCTTCCGGGACTTAGCTTCCAAAAACATTCAGTACTTC.

This chain uses TRBV6-5 with TRBJ1-1, with 7 bases matching TRBD1. Per germline, CDR1 MNHEY and CDR2 SVGAGI. The CDR3 extends over 14 amino acids. Trimming cost V 0 bases and J 6 bases; bases outside gene matches: 4. The CDR3 spells CASSYSAGGPEAFF. CDR3 DNA sequence: TGTGCCAGCAGTTACTCAGCAGGGGGTCCTGAAGCTTTCTTT.

In its sample, this clone was seen a few times. This chain links TRBV25-1 with TRBJ2-5; 7 bases fit TRBD1. The trim removed 2 bases at V and 4 bases at J, leaving 7 bases unmatched. There are 15 residues in the CDR3. Per the germline V gene, CDR1 is MGHDK and CDR2 is SYGVNS. This chain's CDR3 is CASSEGNHRGETQYF. CDR3 in DNA: TGTGCCAGCAGTGAAGGAAACCACAGGGGAGAGACCCAGTACTTC.

The count of this clone is one. The chain links TRBV7-6 to TRBJ1-1; no clear D. The length of the CDR3 is 14 residues. Germline CDR1 reads SGHVS; CDR2 reads FNYEAQ. With 2 bases removed from V and 5 bases from J, the gap between germline ends came to 12 bases. The CDR3: CASSLTLGRTEAFF. CDR3 coding DNA: TGTGCCAGCAGCTTAACACTAGGGAGGACTGAAGCTTTCTTT.

The chain is built from TRBV5-5 and TRBJ1-1; D is unclear. This CDR3 is 14 amino acids long. Trimming stripped 0 bases from V and 3 bases from J, with 9 bases between. Per germline, CDR1 SGHKS and CDR2 YYEKEE (reference sequence). DNA of the CDR3: TGTGCCAGCAGCTTGGCAGTAGGAGACACTGAAGCTTTCTTT. It specifies CASSLAVGDTEAFF.

This clone occurred a few times. The rearrangement uses TRBV7-2 and TRBJ1-5; 8 bases agree with TRBD1. CDR3 length: 13 amino acids. Per the germline V gene, CDR1 is SGHTA and CDR2 is FQGNSA. The V gene end was trimmed by 6 bases and the J gene end by 6 bases; junction bases not matched to a gene: 4. For the CDR3, the DNA is TGTGCCAGCAGTGACAGGGGAGGTCAGCCCCAGCATTTT. Translation gives CASSDRGGQPQHF.

The chain couples TRBV27 to TRBJ2-7; 12 nucleotides align to TRBD1. Germline V lookup: CDR1 MNHEY, CDR2 SMNVEV (reference sequence). The CDR3 spans 15 residues. V was pared by 3 bases and J by 4 bases, with 4 bases of the junction left unmatched. CDR3 bases: TGTGCCAGCAGTTTGGGGACAGGGGGCGCGTACGAGCAGTACTTC. Its translation is CASSLGTGGAYEQYF.

The chain uses TRBV14 and TRBJ2-7; D gene uncertain. CDR3 length: 13 residues. Germline values: CDR1 SGHDN, CDR2 FVKESK. V lost 5 bases and J lost 7, with 15 bases in between. The CDR3 coding sequence is TGTGCCAGCAGCTCGCGACGGGCGCAGGAGCAGTACTTC. It specifies CASSSRRAQEQYF.